The source of this TCR beta chain is a study of CD8+ T cells in alopecia areata. As part of sample collection, lesional scalp punch biopsies and peripheral blood were taken from alopecia areata patients. This clone came up a few times. Extracted RNA was reverse transcribed into cDNA, the sequencing template. This table comes from immunoSEQ multiplex PCR, and its TCRdb copy is limited to in-frame clones, with some not included. This repertoire shows 6,500 to 10,000 clones, 55% found once; its top ten account for around 14%. The J segment lost 3 bases and the V segment lost 0 bases, leaving 7 bases of the junction unmatched. This CDR3 is built from 17 residues. The V gene's germline CDR1 is SGHNT and CDR2 YYREEE (reference sequence).

The sequence was obtained from a human donor with alopecia areata. Sequencing used skin, obtained at week 0. The chain has TRBV5-4 and TRBJ2-3; 10 bases agree with TRBD2. CDR3 nucleotide sequence: TGTGCCAGCAGCTTGGAACTAGCGGGATATAGAACAGATACGCAGTATTTT. Its translation is CASSLELAGYRTDTQYF.